The 23 T cell receptor beta chains listed next were all sequenced from one sample in a study of blood T cell repertoires in COVID-19. Libraries were prepared by immunoSEQ multiplex PCR; TCRdb keeps only in-frame clonotypes and omits some of them. The table has around 76,000 clones, 65% to 90% seen once; the top ten hold 6.5% to 7.5%. Sample: peripheral blood. These receptors originate from a man aged 30-40 years with COVID-19, enrolled during active disease.

The CDR3 loop is CASSPRAPGTNEKLFF. The CDR3 nucleotides are TGTGCCAGCAGTCCCCGCGCCCCAGGGACTAATGAAAAACTGTTTTTT. The chain couples TRBV28 to TRBJ1-4; D is perhaps TRBD1 (5 bases). The CDR3 runs to 16 residues. Germline V lookup: CDR1 MDHEN, CDR2 SYDVKM. Trimming removed 5 bases at V and 2 bases at J, with 15 bases between.

Concerning this clone itself: At one end, the junction sequence differs from germline, possibly due to a read error. The rearrangement links TRBV9 to TRBJ2-2; D possibly corresponds to TRBD2 (6 bases). The germline gives CDR1 SGDLS, CDR2 YYNGEE. This CDR3 region has 16 residues. CDR3 DNA: TGTGCCCGCAGCCCGCGGACTCGCGGGACGGCCGGGGAGCTGTTTTTT. Its translation: CARSPRTRGTAGELFF.

The CDR3 spells CASSGTGEEKLFF. In nucleotides, the CDR3 is TGTGCCAGCAGCGGAACAGGGGAGGAAAAACTGTTTTTT. The chain recombines TRBV5-8 with TRBJ1-4, with 7 bases identical to TRBD1. The CDR3 is 13 residues long. Germline V CDR1 and CDR2: SGHTS, YDEGEE. J gave up 8 bases and V 4 bases, and 5 bases lay outside the gene matches.

The V and J genes are TRBV5-1 and TRBJ1-1, with TRBD1 matching 9 bases. The trim removed 6 bases at V and 6 bases at J, leaving 9 bases unmatched. Germline V gene lookup returns CDR1 SGHRS and CDR2 YFSETQ. There are 14 residues in the CDR3. The CDR3, as DNA: TGCGCCAGCACTAAAACAGGGGGCGCCTCTGAAGCTTTCTTT. This sequence encodes CASTKTGGASEAFF. The variable domain in full, completed from reference TRBV5-1 and TRBJ1-1, reads KAGVTQTPRYLIKTRGQQVTLSCSPISGHRSVSWYQQTPGQGLQFLFEYFSETQRNKGNFPGRFSGRQFSNSRSEMNVSTLELGDSALYLCASTKTGGASEAFFGQGTRLTVV.

This clone was seen more than once but under ten times. The J gene is TRBJ2-1, the V gene TRBV5-5; 7 bases line up with TRBD2. V dropped 4 bases and J dropped 8; count of bases not matched to a gene: 15. This CDR3 spans 16 amino acids. CDR1 and CDR2 from the germline V gene are SGHKS and YYEKEE (reference sequence). The chain's CDR3 is CASSLDRLAPVDEQFF. CDR3 nucleotide sequence: TGTGCCAGCAGCCTGGATCGACTAGCTCCTGTGGATGAGCAGTTCTTC.

This sequence joins TRBV11-2 and TRBJ1-5; D uncertain. CDR1 and CDR2 from the germline V gene are SGHAT and FQNNGV. With 5 bases removed from V and 4 bases from J, the gap between germline ends came to 6 bases. This CDR3 comprises 12 residues. The CDR3 region has the DNA TGTGCCAGCAGCCGTCCTAATCAGCCCCAGCATTTT. It encodes CASSRPNQPQHF.

The CDR3 spells CSVGDRGPYEQYF. The CDR3 bases are TGCAGCGTTGGGGACAGGGGACCCTACGAGCAGTACTTC. The V and J genes are TRBV29-1 and TRBJ2-7, with 10 bases matching TRBD1. CDR3 length equals 13 residues. With V trimmed by 4 bases and J by 2 bases, 2 bases remained unmatched. Looked up from germline, CDR1 is SQVTM and CDR2 is ANQGSEA.

The chain has TRBV6-1 and TRBJ1-5; no reliable D call. CDR3 length: 15 residues. CDR1 and CDR2 (germline): MNHNS, SASEGT. The V gene lost 1 base and the J gene lost 5 bases, with 12 bases spanning the gap. The CDR3 protein is CASSEVRIRDQPQHF. For the CDR3, the DNA is TGTGCCAGCAGTGAAGTCCGGATTCGGGATCAGCCCCAGCATTTT.

The V call is TRBV28, the J call TRBJ1-1, with 7 bases aligning to TRBD1. The CDR3 runs to 18 residues. The V gene end was trimmed by 3 bases and the J gene end by 1 base; junction bases not matched to a gene: 14. Germline CDR1 is MDHEN and CDR2 is SYDVKM. The CDR3 sequence: CASSFGPRDSYKNTEAFF. The CDR3 DNA sequence: TGTGCCAGCAGTTTCGGACCTAGGGACAGTTATAAGAACACTGAAGCTTTCTTT.

V usage is TRBV11-2 and J usage is TRBJ2-1; no reliable D call. V lost 4 bases and J 6 bases, leaving 13 bases between the germline ends. The CDR3 extends over 14 amino acids. Looked up from germline, CDR1 is SGHAT and CDR2 is FQNNGV. The CDR3 loop reads CASSSPVSGNEQFF. CDR3 bases: TGTGCCAGCAGCTCCCCGGTTTCGGGCAATGAGCAGTTCTTC.

This clone was recorded a few times. The DNA of the CDR3 is TGTGCCAGCAGCTGGACTAGCGGGGGCTCCTACGAGCAGTACTTC. Its protein is CASSWTSGGSYEQYF. The genes are TRBV6-2 or TRBV6-3 and TRBJ2-7; the match to TRBD2 covers 13 bases. The V gene end was trimmed by 6 bases and the J gene end by 0 bases; junction bases not matched to a gene: 2. Germline-derived CDR1 and CDR2 are MNHEY and SVGEGT. The CDR3 runs 15 residues.

The CDR3 here is CASSLVGSYRSSYEQYF. DNA of the CDR3: TGTGCCAGCAGTTTGGTTGGGTCTTATAGGAGTTCCTACGAGCAGTACTTC. The rearrangement joins TRBV27 to TRBJ2-7; D is uncertain. The CDR3 length is 17 residues. Germline values: CDR1 MNHEY, CDR2 SMNVEV (reference sequence). Trimming shortened V by 3 bases and J by 1 base, and 19 bases separated the two germline ends.

This rearrangement joins TRBV12-5 to TRBJ2-2; D is perhaps TRBD1 (5 bases). Between the trimmed V and J ends, which lost 1 base and 7 bases, there was a span of 10 bases. The germline V gene has CDR1 LGHNT and CDR2 FRNRAP. The CDR3 covers 14 residues. The CDR3, as DNA: TGTGCTAGTGGTTTGGAGACAGCTCGCGGGGAGCTGTTTTTT. Translated, it gives CASGLETARGELFF.

This clone was found a few times. The chain is built from TRBV27 and TRBJ1-2, with 7 bases fitting TRBD1. This CDR3 region has 14 residues. The J segment lost 4 bases and the V segment lost 8 bases, leaving 10 bases of the junction unmatched. Per germline, CDR1 MNHEY and CDR2 SMNVEV (reference sequence). The CDR3 protein is CASSQGSTGYGYTF. The CDR3, as DNA: TGTGCCAGCTCACAGGGGAGCACGGGCTATGGCTACACCTTC.

The genes are TRBV30 and TRBJ2-7, with D unresolved. CDR1 and CDR2 (germline): GTSNPN, SVGIG (reference sequence). The CDR3 runs 12 residues. Trimming cost V 5 bases and J 5 bases, with 13 bases left between them. The CDR3 sequence is CAWLPRRDEQYF. CDR3 in DNA: TGTGCCTGGCTACCAAGACGGGACGAGCAGTACTTC.

CDR3 residues: CASGLRQGQPQHF. CDR3 DNA: TGTGCTAGTGGTTTGAGACAGGGACAGCCCCAGCATTTT. The V gene is TRBV12-5, the J gene TRBJ1-5, with 7 bases lining up with TRBD1. The CDR3 totals 13 residues. The trim removed 2 bases at V and 7 bases at J, leaving 2 bases unmatched. CDR1 and CDR2 (germline): LGHNT, FRNRAP. The entire variable domain, with the rest obtained from reference TRBV12-5 and TRBJ1-5, is as follows: DARVTQTPRHKVTEMGQEVTMRCQPILGHNTVFWYRQTMMQGLELLAYFRNRAPLDDSGMPKDRFSAEMPDATLATLKIQPSEPRDSAVYFCASGLRQGQPQHFGDGTRLSIL.

The chain couples TRBV7-3 to TRBJ2-2, with TRBD1 matching over 8 bases. The germline V gene encodes CDR1 SGHTA and CDR2 FQGTGA. V shed 4 bases and J 5 bases; nucleotides not matched to a gene: 6. The CDR3 is 15 residues long. The CDR3 region has the DNA TGTGCCAGCAGCTCCGGTACAGGGGGGACCGGGGAGCTGTTTTTT. Residues: CASSSGTGGTGELFF.

The chain links TRBV28 to TRBJ2-7, with TRBD2 identical over 13 bases. In germline, CDR1 is MDHEN, CDR2 SYDVKM. CDR3 length: 17 residues. V trimming: 1 base; J trimming: 2 bases; junction bases outside the gene matches: 5. CDR3 region: CASSLSTSGRATYEQYF. CDR3 coding DNA: TGTGCCAGCAGTTTATCTACTAGCGGGAGGGCCACCTACGAGCAGTACTTC.

The gene calls are TRBV28 and TRBJ2-5, with D perhaps matching TRBD1 (6 bases). V lost 6 bases and J lost 5, with 19 bases in between. Germline CDR1 is MDHEN and CDR2 is SYDVKM. This CDR3 is 15 amino acids long. This CDR3 is CASRGKRTAAETQYF. The CDR3 DNA follows: TGTGCCAGCAGGGGAAAAAGGACAGCCGCCGAGACCCAGTACTTC.

In this sample, this clone turned up a few times. The chain links TRBV10-2 to TRBJ1-5; a weak D match, TRBD1 (5 bases). This CDR3 has 14 amino acids. V shed 0 bases and J shed 4 bases, with 7 bases lying between them. Germline V gene data show CDR1 as WSHSY and CDR2 as SAAADI. The CDR3 DNA reads TGCGCCAGCAGTGAGTCGAACAGGAATCAGCCCCAGCATTTT. Amino acids: CASSESNRNQPQHF.

J is TRBJ1-2 and V is TRBV9; perhaps TRBD1 as D (6 bases). The CDR3 extends over 15 amino acids. Germline values: CDR1 SGDLS, CDR2 YYNGEE. V was cut by 0 bases and J by 2 bases, with 11 bases left in between. The DNA of the CDR3 is TGTGCCAGCAGCGTAGCGACAGGTGGAAACTATGGCTACACCTTC. It translates to CASSVATGGNYGYTF.

This clone was detected a few times. The chain employs TRBV6-6 and TRBJ2-3; D may be TRBD2 (5 bases). Germline V gene lookup returns CDR1 MNHNY and CDR2 SVGAGI (reference sequence). V was trimmed by 6 bases and J by 3 bases, leaving 16 bases between them. This CDR3 region has 15 residues. The CDR3 DNA reads as TGTGCCAGCAGCCCCCCCCTCGGCGGGACAGATACGCAGTATTTT. Its protein is CASSPPLGGTDTQYF.

A word on this clone: This CDR3 is also generated by other DNA sequences in the sample. The CDR3: CASSQVGAGNTIYF. CDR3 sequence (DNA): TGTGCCAGCAGCCAAGTAGGGGCGGGAAACACCATATATTTT. The rearrangement uses TRBV3-1 (or the pseudogene TRBV3-2) and TRBJ1-3, with D perhaps TRBD1 (5 bases). Germline assignment: CDR1 LGHDT and CDR2 YNNKEL (reference sequence). The V and J ends lost 1 base and 4 bases respectively, with 8 bases between them. CDR3 length: 14 residues.